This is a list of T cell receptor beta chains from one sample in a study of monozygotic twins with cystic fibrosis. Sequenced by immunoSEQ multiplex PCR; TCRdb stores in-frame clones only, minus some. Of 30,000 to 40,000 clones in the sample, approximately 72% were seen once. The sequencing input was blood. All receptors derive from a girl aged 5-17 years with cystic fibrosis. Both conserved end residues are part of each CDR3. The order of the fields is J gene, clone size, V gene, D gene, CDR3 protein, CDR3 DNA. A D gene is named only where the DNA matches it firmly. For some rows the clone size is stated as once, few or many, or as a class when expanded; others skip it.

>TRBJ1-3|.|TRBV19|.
CASRTGLEGNTIYF
TGTGCCAGTAGAACGGGATTGGAAGGAAACACCATATATTTT
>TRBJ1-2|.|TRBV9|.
CASSAPAQPEDSRENGYTF
TGTGCCAGCAGCGCACCCGCACAACCAGAGGACAGCAGAGAGAATGGCTACACCTTC
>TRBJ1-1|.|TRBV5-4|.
CASSLDRGTEAFF
TGTGCCAGCAGCTTGGATCGGGGGACTGAAGCTTTCTTT
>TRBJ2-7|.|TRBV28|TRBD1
CASNPRDRDYEQYF
TGTGCCAGCAACCCTCGGGACAGGGACTACGAGCAGTACTTC
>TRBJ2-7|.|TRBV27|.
CASSSGANSYEQYF
TGTGCCAGCAGTTCCGGGGCTAACTCCTACGAGCAGTACTTC
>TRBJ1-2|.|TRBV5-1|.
CASLLAGTYGYTF
TGCGCCAGCCTTCTTGCGGGGACCTATGGCTACACCTTC
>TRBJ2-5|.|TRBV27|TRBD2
CASTPIGLASQETQYF
TGTGCCAGCACCCCCATCGGACTAGCGTCTCAAGAGACCCAGTACTTC
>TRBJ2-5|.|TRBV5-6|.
CASSLAGHKREETQYF
TGTGCCAGCAGCTTGGCCGGACATAAGCGAGAAGAGACCCAGTACTTC
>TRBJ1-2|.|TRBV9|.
CASSVGQSAHPNGYTF
TGTGCCAGCAGCGTAGGGCAGAGTGCCCACCCAAATGGCTACACCTTC
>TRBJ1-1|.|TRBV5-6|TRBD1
CASSKDRGLFNTEAFF
TGTGCCAGCAGCAAGGACAGGGGGCTTTTCAACACTGAAGCTTTCTTT
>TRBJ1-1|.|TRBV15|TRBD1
CATSGRQGGTEAFF
TGTGCCACCAGCGGCCGACAGGGAGGTACTGAAGCTTTCTTT
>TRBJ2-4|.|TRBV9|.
CASAGIENIQYF
TGTGCCTCCGCGGGAATCGAAAACATTCAGTACTTC
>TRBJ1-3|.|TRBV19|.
CASTTGGPLYIGNTIYF
TGTGCCAGTACCACCGGTGGACCCCTCTACATTGGAAACACCATATATTTT
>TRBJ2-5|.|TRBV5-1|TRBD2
CASSSQGGETQYF
TGCGCCAGCAGCTCCCAGGGAGGGGAGACCCAGTACTTC
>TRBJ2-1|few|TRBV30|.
CAWSVGRWDEQFF
TGTGCCTGGAGTGTGGGTCGTTGGGATGAGCAGTTCTTC
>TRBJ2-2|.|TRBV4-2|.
CASSQDRTGTTNTGELFF
TGTGCCAGCAGCCAAGACCGCACCGGGACAACGAACACCGGGGAGCTGTTTTTT
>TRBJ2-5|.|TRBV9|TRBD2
CASSVAAGAGETQYF
TGTGCCAGCAGCGTAGCAGCGGGAGCAGGGGAGACCCAGTACTTC
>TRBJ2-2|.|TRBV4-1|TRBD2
CASSQDLFGLARSGELFF
TGCGCCAGCAGCCAAGACCTATTCGGACTAGCGCGATCCGGGGAGCTGTTTTTT
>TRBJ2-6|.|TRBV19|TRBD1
CASSNRDRPYSGANVLTF
TGTGCCAGTAGTAATCGGGACAGGCCATACTCTGGGGCCAACGTCCTGACTTTC